These T cell receptor beta chains were read from a single sample in a study of blood T cell repertoires in COVID-19. Assay used: immunoSEQ multiplex PCR; TCRdb lists only in-frame clones, some missing. This table has over 250,000 clones, around nine tenths appearing once. Sequenced: PBMCs or T cells enriched from blood (not recorded which). Receptors originate from a woman aged 55-75 years who had recovered from COVID-19. Both conserved end residues are part of each CDR3. Fields, in order: D gene, J gene, clone size, V gene, CDR3 protein, CDR3 DNA. The D gene is left open where the match is weak. The size of a clone is reported for some rows only, either as once, few or many, or as a class for expanded clones.

D: TRBD2; J: TRBJ2-3; size: once; V: TRBV7-9; CDR3: CASSLGILAGGTDTQYF; DNA: TGTGCCAGCAGCTTGGGGATACTAGCGGGGGGTACAGATACGCAGTATTTT
D: TRBD1; J: TRBJ2-7; size: -; V: TRBV6-5; CDR3: CATRRTRQGSREQYF; DNA: TGTGCCACACGTAGGACTCGACAGGGAAGTCGCGAGCAGTACTTC
D: -; J: TRBJ1-2; size: -; V: TRBV28; CDR3: CASSFPPEAQGYTF; DNA: TGTGCCAGCAGTTTTCCGCCGGAGGCCCAGGGCTACACCTTC
D: -; J: TRBJ2-5; size: once; V: TRBV21-1; CDR3: CASSPTGQVTQYF; DNA: TGTGCCAGCAGCCCCACAGGGCAAGTGACCCAGTACTTC
D: TRBD2; J: TRBJ2-7; size: -; V: TRBV28; CDR3: CASSPIAGGPIEQYF; DNA: TGTGCCAGCAGTCCCATAGCGGGAGGGCCGATCGAGCAGTACTTC
D: TRBD1; J: TRBJ1-1; size: -; V: TRBV28; CDR3: CASSAWDRGTEAFF; DNA: TGTGCCAGCAGTGCATGGGACAGGGGCACTGAAGCTTTCTTT
D: -; J: TRBJ1-6; size: -; V: TRBV7-2; CDR3: CASSGDWVYNSPLHF; DNA: TGTGCCAGCAGCGGGGACTGGGTCTATAATTCACCCCTCCACTTT
D: TRBD1; J: TRBJ2-2; size: -; V: TRBV7-3; CDR3: CASSFPGTGESTGELFF; DNA: TGTGCCAGCAGCTTCCCCGGAACAGGGGAAAGCACCGGGGAGCTGTTTTTT
D: -; J: TRBJ2-2; size: -; V: TRBV14; CDR3: CASSPRQGSGTGELFF; DNA: TGTGCCAGCAGCCCGCGACAGGGTAGCGGCACCGGGGAGCTGTTTTTT
D: TRBD2; J: TRBJ2-7; size: -; V: TRBV3-1/TRBV3-2; CDR3: CASSHKTSGIYEQYF; DNA: TGTGCCAGCAGCCACAAGACTAGCGGAATCTACGAGCAGTACTTC
D: TRBD1; J: TRBJ1-6; size: -; V: TRBV5-4; CDR3: CASSRGQGDSPLHF; DNA: TGTGCCAGCAGCCGTGGACAGGGTGATTCACCCCTCCACTTT
D: TRBD1; J: TRBJ2-2; size: -; V: TRBV5-5; CDR3: CASSLAGQGIGELFF; DNA: TGTGCCAGCAGCTTGGCGGGACAGGGCATCGGGGAGCTGTTTTTT
D: TRBD1; J: TRBJ2-2; size: -; V: TRBV5-1; CDR3: CASMLGQGSTGELFF; DNA: TGCGCCAGCATGTTGGGACAGGGGAGCACCGGGGAGCTGTTTTTT
D: -; J: TRBJ1-3; size: -; V: TRBV18; CDR3: CASSPSSSGNTIYF; DNA: TGTGCCAGCTCACCATCGAGTTCTGGAAACACCATATATTTT
D: TRBD1; J: TRBJ2-5; size: -; V: TRBV7-2; CDR3: CASSLDRVQETQYF; DNA: TGTGCCAGCAGCTTGGACAGGGTCCAAGAGACCCAGTACTTC
D: TRBD2; J: TRBJ2-1; size: -; V: TRBV6-4; CDR3: CASKRSSGGFSEQFF; DNA: TGTGCCAGCAAGAGATCTAGCGGGGGGTTTAGTGAGCAGTTCTTC
D: -; J: TRBJ1-6; size: few; V: TRBV30; CDR3: CAWEDRDGGDSPLHF; DNA: TGTGCCTGGGAAGACCGGGACGGGGGTGATTCACCCCTCCACTTT
D: -; J: TRBJ2-7; size: -; V: TRBV28; CDR3: CASMKGESEQYF; DNA: TGTGCCAGCATGAAGGGGGAGTCCGAGCAGTACTTC
D: -; J: TRBJ1-4; size: -; V: TRBV7-6; CDR3: CASSLGSPRGEKLFF; DNA: TGTGCCAGCAGCTTAGGGAGTCCCAGGGGTGAAAAACTGTTTTTT
D: -; J: TRBJ2-7; size: -; V: TRBV24-1; CDR3: CAPYESSYEQYF; DNA: TGTGCCCCATACGAGAGCTCCTACGAGCAGTACTTC